The clone carrying this T cell receptor (beta chain) occurred many times. Its target is unknown. This specimen belongs to a study of T cells in Graves' hyperthyroidism and ophthalmopathy. The V gene's germline CDR1 is MDHEN and CDR2 SYDVKM. Trimming stripped 5 bases from V and 5 bases from J, with 12 bases between. The CDR3 consists of 13 residues. Study results and caveats: Most thyroid-expanded clonotypes above 0.001 were also found in blood.

RNA transcripts were the template for amplifying TCR beta CDR3 regions. Researchers ran a first-round RT-PCR on the TCR CDR3 using the HTBI primer set. TCRdb re-called the multiplex PCR reads with MiXCR, one entry per CDR3 protein. The sample consists of about 700,000 distinct CDR3 sequences, less than 15% of them appearing once. V gene TRBV28 combines with J gene TRBJ1-1, with D tentatively TRBD1 (5 bases). The sequence was obtained from a woman under 30 with Graves' hyperthyroidism. Sample: blood. CDR3 in amino acids: CASSPDSLTEAFF. CDR3 DNA sequence: TGTGCCAGCAGTCCAGACAGCCTAACTGAAGCTTTCTTT.